The 8 T cell receptor beta chains below all came from one sample that was sequenced in a study of cytomegalovirus exposure and HLA in healthy donors (dated by TCRdb to between 2016 and 2019). Library method: the immunoSEQ multiplex PCR assay. TCRdb limited this immuneACCESS table to in-frame rearrangements with V and J called. A share of clones is missing; checked studies link under half to unresolved V genes, and the rest is unexplained. This sample comprises some 110,000 clones, around 89% of them detected only once. 1.5% to 2% of the sample is taken by the ten largest. Sequencing used PBMCs. These receptors were obtained from a woman between 18 and 30 years old in good health and CMV-seropositive.

This rearrangement joins TRBV7-9 to TRBJ2-5; 8 nucleotides line up with TRBD1. There are 16 residues in the CDR3. The germline V gene has CDR1 SEHNR and CDR2 FQNEAQ (reference sequence). The ends lost 5 bases at V and 2 bases at J; junction bases unmatched: 10. The CDR3 region is CASSPPRTGNQETQYF. For the CDR3, the DNA is TGTGCCAGCAGCCCGCCCAGGACAGGGAATCAAGAGACCCAGTACTTC.

The rearrangement links TRBV11-1 to TRBJ2-1; TRBD1 matches at 8 bases. Germline V gene lookup returns CDR1 SGHAT and CDR2 FQDESV (reference sequence). V shed 5 bases and J 4 bases; nucleotides not matched to a gene: 10. CDR3 length: 16 residues. The CDR3 region has the DNA TGTGCCAGCAGCCCCGACAGGGGTCTCTGGTACAATGAGCAGTTCTTC. Translating gives CASSPDRGLWYNEQFF.

This clone was observed a single time. The V call is TRBV18, the J call TRBJ1-1; D remains ambiguous. The length of the CDR3 is 12 residues. Germline loops: CDR1 KGHSH, CDR2 LQKENI. V lost 4 bases and J 9 bases, leaving 12 bases between the germline ends. The CDR3 nucleotides read TGTGCCAGCTCACTCGACCGGGAGCAAGCTTTCTTT. It translates to CASSLDREQAFF.

The chain has TRBV28 and TRBJ1-5, with 11 bases that match TRBD1. CDR1 MDHEN and CDR2 SYDVKM come from the germline V gene. V gave up 10 bases and J gave up 3 bases; unmatched junction bases: 14. This CDR3 contains 17 residues. The CDR3 DNA follows: TGTGCCATCGAGAGTTGGGACAGGGGGAATGCCAATCAGCCCCAGCATTTT. Amino acid sequence: CAIESWDRGNANQPQHF.

This chain uses TRBV6-1 with TRBJ2-1; 7 nucleotides align to TRBD1. The CDR3 is 14 residues long. The trim removed 2 bases at V and 15 bases at J, leaving 13 bases unmatched. Per germline, CDR1 MNHNS and CDR2 SASEGT. As DNA, the CDR3 is TGTGCCAGCAGTGAAATAATCCGGGACAGCCCCACGTTCTTC. Translating gives CASSEIIRDSPTFF.

The chain joins TRBV19 to TRBJ1-3, with TRBD1 matching over 11 bases. CDR1 is LNHDA and CDR2 is SQIVND in the germline V gene (reference sequence). Unmatched junction bases numbered 8, after V lost 5 bases and J lost 2 bases. The CDR3 length is 17 residues. This CDR3 is CASSPRTGGAPGNTIYF. The CDR3 DNA reads as TGTGCCAGTAGTCCGCGGACAGGGGGCGCCCCTGGAAACACCATATATTTT.

The chain joins TRBV27 to TRBJ2-1, with 9 positions matching TRBD1. The CDR3 is 19 amino acids. Germline lookup yields CDR1 MNHEY and CDR2 SMNVEV (reference sequence). Trimming took 2 bases from V and 4 from J; bases not matched to a gene: 15. CDR3 region: CASSLRWSGQGLTYNEQFF. In DNA, the CDR3 is TGTGCCAGCAGTTTAAGATGGTCCGGACAGGGGCTTACTTACAATGAGCAGTTCTTC.

This clone was observed a single time. The chain employs TRBV19 and TRBJ1-5, with unresolved D. The CDR3 contains 14 residues. Trimming removed 1 base at V and 3 bases at J, with 7 bases between. Germline values: CDR1 LNHDA, CDR2 SQIVND (reference sequence). CDR3 amino acids: CASSIAGINQPQHF. The CDR3 nucleotides are TGTGCCAGTAGTATAGCCGGTATCAATCAGCCCCAGCATTTT.